These T cell receptor beta chains were read from a single sample in a study of radiotherapy plus CTLA-4 blockade in lung cancer. Profiled with immunoSEQ multiplex PCR; TCRdb holds only in-frame clones, not every one. The sample has about 120,000 clones; about nine tenths are singletons. The sample in question was peripheral blood, obtained from a patient treated with radiotherapy plus ipilimumab. The source of these receptors is a human donor with non-small cell lung cancer that progressed on radiotherapy plus ipilimumab. Both conserved end residues are part of each CDR3. D genes are given only for firm matches. Not all rows give a size; the values are once, few, many and, for expanded clones, a class.

clone size	D gene	V gene	J gene	CDR3 protein	CDR3 DNA
-	-	TRBV4-1	TRBJ2-5	CASSQGQTLGETQYF	TGCGCCAGCAGCCAAGGGCAGACTTTGGGGGAGACCCAGTACTTC
-	-	TRBV11-3	TRBJ2-7	CASSDGTSPYEQYF	TGTGCCAGCAGCGACGGGACATCCCCCTACGAGCAGTACTTC
-	-	TRBV5-1	TRBJ2-3	CASSSALSTDTQYF	TGCGCCAGCAGCTCGGCCCTAAGCACAGATACGCAGTATTTT
few	-	TRBV7-2	TRBJ1-5	CASSRGPQRQPQHF	TGTGCCAGCAGTCGGGGACCCCAACGTCAGCCCCAGCATTTT
-	-	TRBV30	TRBJ2-1	CARKRSQGLYNEQFF	TGTGCCCGCAAGCGTTCCCAAGGCCTTTACAATGAGCAGTTCTTC
-	-	TRBV27	TRBJ2-3	CASSLVGTDTQYF	TGTGCCAGCAGTTTGGTAGGCACAGATACGCAGTATTTT
once	-	TRBV5-1	TRBJ1-1	CASSLEQGNTEAFF	TGCGCCAGCAGCCTGGAACAGGGAAACACTGAAGCTTTCTTT
-	TRBD2	TRBV2	TRBJ2-5	CASSFGLAGGHETQYF	TGTGCCAGCAGTTTCGGACTAGCGGGAGGGCACGAGACCCAGTACTTC
-	TRBD1	TRBV2	TRBJ1-4	CASRGTGLGEKLFF	TGTGCCAGCAGGGGGACAGGTCTCGGGGAAAAACTGTTTTTT
-	-	TRBV30	TRBJ1-4	CAWSPFGETNEKLFF	TGTGCCTGGAGTCCGTTTGGGGAAACTAATGAAAAACTGTTTTTT
-	TRBD1	TRBV18	TRBJ2-7	CASSQGTGFEQYF	TGTGCCAGCTCACAGGGGACAGGGTTCGAGCAGTACTTC
-	TRBD1	TRBV6-1	TRBJ2-3	CASGTGWGTDTQYF	TGTGCCAGCGGGACAGGGTGGGGCACAGATACGCAGTATTTT
-	TRBD2	TRBV7-7	TRBJ2-7	CASSLGAGDHYEQYF	TGTGCTAGCAGCTTAGGTGCGGGAGACCACTACGAGCAGTACTTC
-	TRBD1	TRBV25-1	TRBJ1-2	CASSEGTGGSLGYTF	TGTGCCAGCAGTGAAGGGACAGGGGGGTCGTTAGGCTACACCTTC
-	-	TRBV19	TRBJ2-7	CASSIFPSTRGNEQYF	TGTGCCAGTAGTATCTTCCCATCCACTAGGGGCAACGAGCAGTACTTC
-	-	TRBV23-1	TRBJ1-5	CPLPGYGQPQHF	TGCCCTTTACCGGGGTATGGTCAGCCCCAGCATTTT
-	-	TRBV5-1	TRBJ2-7	CASSLDLGNYEQYF	TGCGCCAGCAGCTTGGATCTGGGAAACTACGAGCAGTACTTC
-	-	TRBV5-4	TRBJ2-7	CASSTRESYEQYF	TGTGCCAGCAGCACGAGGGAGTCCTACGAGCAGTACTTC
-	TRBD1	TRBV30	TRBJ2-7	CACRHGTGSYEQYF	TGTGCCTGCCGTCACGGGACAGGCTCCTACGAGCAGTACTTC
-	-	TRBV2	TRBJ2-2	CATGGHTGELFF	TGTGCCACCGGAGGCCACACCGGGGAGCTGTTTTTT
-	-	TRBV9	TRBJ2-7	CASSSRDGTSYEQYF	TGTGCCAGCAGCAGCCGGGACGGTACCTCCTACGAGCAGTACTTC
-	-	TRBV5-8	TRBJ2-1	CASSSQWIGDYNEQFF	TGTGCCAGCAGTAGTCAATGGATTGGGGACTACAATGAGCAGTTCTTC
-	-	TRBV2	TRBJ2-3	CASKSGVTDTQYF	TGTGCCAGCAAATCGGGAGTTACAGATACGCAGTATTTT
-	TRBD2	TRBV6-5	TRBJ2-1	CASTQLAGGYNEQFF	TGTGCCAGCACTCAGCTAGCGGGTGGATACAATGAGCAGTTCTTC
-	-	TRBV11-3	TRBJ2-7	CASSLDSTYEQYF	TGTGCCAGCAGCTTAGACAGCACCTACGAGCAGTACTTC
-	TRBD2	TRBV6-1	TRBJ2-5	CASSEIGGSFGETQYF	TGTGCCAGCAGTGAAATCGGCGGGAGTTTCGGAGAGACCCAGTACTTC
-	-	TRBV28	TRBJ2-6	CASRGGGAPGANVLTF	TGTGCCAGCAGGGGAGGGGGGGCCCCCGGGGCCAACGTCCTGACTTTC
-	TRBD2	TRBV4-1	TRBJ2-3	CASSQQTSPSTDTQYF	TGCGCCAGCAGCCAACAGACTAGCCCTAGCACAGATACGCAGTATTTT
-	-	TRBV5-1	TRBJ2-2	CASSLLARVDTGELFF	TGCGCCAGCAGCTTGTTAGCCAGGGTAGACACCGGGGAGCTGTTTTTT
-	TRBD2	TRBV28	TRBJ2-7	CASNSGTLSYEQYF	TGTGCCAGCAATAGCGGGACTCTCTCCTACGAGCAGTACTTC
-	TRBD2	TRBV10-1	TRBJ2-1	CASSVSGLVSGEQFF	TGCGCCAGCAGCGTTAGCGGGCTCGTGTCGGGTGAGCAGTTCTTC
-	TRBD2	TRBV5-1	TRBJ2-7	CASSLDSQLAGLTYEQYF	TGCGCCAGCAGCTTGGACAGCCAACTAGCGGGACTCACCTACGAGCAGTACTTC
few	TRBD2	TRBV7-2	TRBJ2-3	CASSLGLAGDTQYF	TGTGCCAGCAGCTTAGGCCTAGCGGGAGATACGCAGTATTTT
few	-	TRBV2	TRBJ2-1	CASSDLPKSVHKINEQFF	TGTGCCAGCAGCGACCTCCCAAAGTCCGTCCACAAAATCAATGAGCAGTTCTTC
once	-	TRBV6-5	TRBJ2-7	CASSYSRRGYEQYF	TGTGCCAGCAGTTACTCGCGGAGGGGTTACGAGCAGTACTTC
-	TRBD1	TRBV4-2	TRBJ1-5	CASSQGATGERPQHF	TGTGCCAGCAGCCAGGGCGCGACAGGGGAAAGGCCCCAGCATTTT
-	-	TRBV2	TRBJ2-1	CASKPWGAEQFF	TGTGCCAGCAAGCCCTGGGGGGCTGAGCAGTTCTTC
-	-	TRBV18	TRBJ1-3	CASSPDKSTIYF	TGTGCCAGCTCACCAGACAAATCTACCATATATTTT
few	TRBD2	TRBV27	TRBJ2-3	CASSYGRAGDTQYF	TGTGCCAGCAGTTATGGGAGGGCAGGAGATACGCAGTATTTT
-	-	TRBV5-1	TRBJ1-4	CASSPVGGRSEKLFF	TGCGCCAGCAGCCCCGTGGGGGGCCGGAGTGAAAAACTGTTTTTT
-	TRBD2	TRBV9	TRBJ2-7	CASSVAPSGSLGLYF	TGTGCCAGCAGCGTAGCTCCTAGCGGGAGTTTAGGACTGTACTTC